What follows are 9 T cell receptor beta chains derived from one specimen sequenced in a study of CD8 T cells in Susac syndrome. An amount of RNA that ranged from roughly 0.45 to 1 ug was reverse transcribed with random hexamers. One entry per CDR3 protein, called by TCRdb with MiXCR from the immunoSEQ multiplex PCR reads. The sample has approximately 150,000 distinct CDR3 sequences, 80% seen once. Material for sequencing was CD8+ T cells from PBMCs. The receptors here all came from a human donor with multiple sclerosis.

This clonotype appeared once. The CDR3 DNA reads TGTGCCAGCAGCTTAGTTAGTGGAAACACCGGGGAGCTGTTTTTT. Translating it yields CASSLVSGNTGELFF. The chain carries TRBV11-2 and TRBJ2-2, with D hard to call. Trimming pared 1 base from V and 2 bases from J, leaving 8 bases between. CDR3 length: 15 residues. Germline V gene data show CDR1 as SGHAT and CDR2 as FQNNGV.

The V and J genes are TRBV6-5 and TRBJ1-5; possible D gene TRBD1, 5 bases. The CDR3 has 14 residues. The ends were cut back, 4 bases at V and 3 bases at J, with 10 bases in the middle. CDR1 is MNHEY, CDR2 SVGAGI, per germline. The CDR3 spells CASSCRGFNQPQHF. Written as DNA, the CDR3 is TGTGCCAGCAGTTGTAGGGGATTCAATCAGCCCCAGCATTTT.

CDR3 sequence: CASSLQQFYEQYF. The CDR3 nucleotides are TGTGCCAGCAGTTTACAACAGTTCTACGAGCAGTACTTC. The rearrangement links TRBV28 to TRBJ2-7; no firm D call. V lost 2 bases, J lost 3 bases, and 8 bases lay in between. In germline, CDR1 is MDHEN, CDR2 SYDVKM. This CDR3 is built from 13 residues.

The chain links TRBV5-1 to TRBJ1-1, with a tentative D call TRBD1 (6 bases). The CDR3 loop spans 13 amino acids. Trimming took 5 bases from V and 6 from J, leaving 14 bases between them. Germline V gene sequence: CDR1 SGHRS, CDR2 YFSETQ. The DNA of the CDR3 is TGCGCCAGCAGACTGAACAGGGTCCCTGAAGCTTTCTTT. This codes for CASRLNRVPEAFF.

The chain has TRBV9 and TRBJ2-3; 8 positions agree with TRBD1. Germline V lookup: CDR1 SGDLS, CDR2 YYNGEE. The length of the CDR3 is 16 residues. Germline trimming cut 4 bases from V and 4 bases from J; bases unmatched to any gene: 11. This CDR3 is CASSLWTGKFADTQYF. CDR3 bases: TGTGCCAGCAGCCTTTGGACAGGGAAGTTTGCAGATACGCAGTATTTT. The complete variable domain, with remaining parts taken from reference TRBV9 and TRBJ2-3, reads DSGVTQTPKHLITATGQRVTLRCSPRSGDLSVYWYQQSLDQGLQFLIQYYNGEERAKGNILERFSAQQFPDLHSELNLSSLELGDSALYFCASSLWTGKFADTQYFGPGTRLTVL.

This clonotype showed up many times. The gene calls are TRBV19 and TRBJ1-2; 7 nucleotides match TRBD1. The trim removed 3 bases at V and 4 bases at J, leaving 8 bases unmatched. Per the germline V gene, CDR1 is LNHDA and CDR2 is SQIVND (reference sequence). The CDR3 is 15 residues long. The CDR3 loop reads CASSMVVGTVYGYTF. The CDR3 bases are TGTGCCAGTAGTATGGTTGTGGGGACAGTCTATGGCTACACCTTC.

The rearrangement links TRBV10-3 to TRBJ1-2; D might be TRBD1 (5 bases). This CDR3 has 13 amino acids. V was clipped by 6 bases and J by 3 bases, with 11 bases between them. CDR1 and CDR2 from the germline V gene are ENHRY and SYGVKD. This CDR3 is CAIRDDSDYGYTF. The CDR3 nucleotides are TGTGCCATCAGGGATGACAGTGACTATGGCTACACCTTC.

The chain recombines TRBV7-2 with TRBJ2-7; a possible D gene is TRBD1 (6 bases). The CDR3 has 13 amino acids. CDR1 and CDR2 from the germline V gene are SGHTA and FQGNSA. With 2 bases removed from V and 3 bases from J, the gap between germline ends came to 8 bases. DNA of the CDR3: TGTGCCAGCAGCTTACACAGGGACTACGAGCAGTACTTC. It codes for CASSLHRDYEQYF.

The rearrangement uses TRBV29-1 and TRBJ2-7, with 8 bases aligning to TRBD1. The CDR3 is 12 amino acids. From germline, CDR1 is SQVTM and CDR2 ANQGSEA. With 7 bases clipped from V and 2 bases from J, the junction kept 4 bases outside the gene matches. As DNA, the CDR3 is TGCAGCGCCAAGACAGGGGCCTACGAGCAGTACTTC. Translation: CSAKTGAYEQYF.